The clone carrying this T cell receptor (beta chain) was seen only a few times. Its antigen is as yet unknown. Then a second PCR, running roughly 6 to 11 cycles, was carried out with a sample-barcoded 5' primer and a J-beta primer mix. MiXCR, applied by TCRdb to the 5' RACE reads, yields one record per CDR3 protein. This sample has around 650,000 distinct CDR3 sequences; approximately 40% occur once, and the top ten carry roughly 30%. There are 13 residues in the CDR3. Germline CDR1 is MNHEY and CDR2 is SVGEGT. Trimming removed 5 bases at V and 5 bases at J, with 13 bases between. The sample is drawn from a study of blood T cells in healthy people across ages. Study findings and constraints: The study found TCR beta diversity correlated strongly with naive T cell percentage. A greater number of naive CD4+ cells and higher diversity distinguished long-lived donors from aged donors. Diversity of TCR beta per million T cells declined in a roughly linear way with age.

The material sequenced was blood. V and J are TRBV6-2 or TRBV6-3 and TRBJ2-7; weak D call: TRBD1 (5 bases). This TCR was sampled from an older man in good health. CDR3 sequence reads: CASSLTEWHEQYF. The CDR3 DNA follows: TGTGCCAGCAGTCTGACAGAATGGCACGAGCAGTACTTC.